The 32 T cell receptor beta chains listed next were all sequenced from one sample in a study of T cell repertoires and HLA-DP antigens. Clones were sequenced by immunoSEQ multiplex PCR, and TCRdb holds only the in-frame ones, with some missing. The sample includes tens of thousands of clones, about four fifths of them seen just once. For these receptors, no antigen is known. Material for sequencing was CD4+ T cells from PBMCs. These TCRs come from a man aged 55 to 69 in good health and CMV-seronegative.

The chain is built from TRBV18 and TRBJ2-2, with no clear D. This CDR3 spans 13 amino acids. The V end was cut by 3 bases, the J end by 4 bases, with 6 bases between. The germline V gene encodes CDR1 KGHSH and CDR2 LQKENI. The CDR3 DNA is TGTGCCAGCTCACCCACGAGCACCGGGGAGCTGTTTTTT. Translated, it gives CASSPTSTGELFF.

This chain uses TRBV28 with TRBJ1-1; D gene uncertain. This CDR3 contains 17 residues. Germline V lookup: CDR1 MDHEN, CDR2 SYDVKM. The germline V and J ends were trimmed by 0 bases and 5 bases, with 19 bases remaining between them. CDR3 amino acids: CASSLWVLGLTTTEAFF. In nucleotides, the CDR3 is TGTGCCAGCAGTTTATGGGTCCTTGGGTTAACGACTACTGAAGCTTTCTTT.

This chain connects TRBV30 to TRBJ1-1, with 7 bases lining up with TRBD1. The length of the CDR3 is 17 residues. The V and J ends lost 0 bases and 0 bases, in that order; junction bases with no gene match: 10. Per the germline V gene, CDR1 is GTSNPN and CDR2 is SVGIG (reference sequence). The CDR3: CAWSVRGRRTLNTEAFF. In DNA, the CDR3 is TGTGCCTGGAGTGTAAGGGGGCGGCGGACTTTGAACACTGAAGCTTTCTTT.

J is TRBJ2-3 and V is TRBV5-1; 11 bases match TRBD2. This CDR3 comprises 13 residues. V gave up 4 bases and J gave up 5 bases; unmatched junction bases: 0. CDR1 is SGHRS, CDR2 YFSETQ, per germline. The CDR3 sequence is CASSLAGGDTQYF. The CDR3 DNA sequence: TGCGCCAGCAGCCTAGCGGGGGGAGATACGCAGTATTTT.

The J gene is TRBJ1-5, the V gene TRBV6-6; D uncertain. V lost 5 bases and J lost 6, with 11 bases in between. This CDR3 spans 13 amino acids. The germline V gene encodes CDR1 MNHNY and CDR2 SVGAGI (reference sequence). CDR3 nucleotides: TGTGCCAGCAGTCGAGGTAGGAGTCAGCCCCAGCATTTT. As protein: CASSRGRSQPQHF.

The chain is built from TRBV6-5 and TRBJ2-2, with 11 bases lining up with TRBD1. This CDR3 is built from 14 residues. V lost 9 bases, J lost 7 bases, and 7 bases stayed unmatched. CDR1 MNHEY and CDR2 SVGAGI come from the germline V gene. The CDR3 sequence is CASRTGGDVGELFF. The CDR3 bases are TGTGCCAGTAGGACAGGGGGCGACGTCGGGGAGCTGTTTTTT.

The CDR3 loop is CASHPPGDRGHEQYF. The CDR3 coding sequence is TGTGCCAGCCATCCCCCAGGGGACAGGGGCCACGAGCAGTACTTC. The J gene is TRBJ2-7, the V gene TRBV5-4; 10 bases map to TRBD1. V shed 7 bases and J 5 bases; nucleotides not matched to a gene: 12. Germline lookup yields CDR1 SGHNT and CDR2 YYREEE (reference sequence). This CDR3 contains 15 residues.

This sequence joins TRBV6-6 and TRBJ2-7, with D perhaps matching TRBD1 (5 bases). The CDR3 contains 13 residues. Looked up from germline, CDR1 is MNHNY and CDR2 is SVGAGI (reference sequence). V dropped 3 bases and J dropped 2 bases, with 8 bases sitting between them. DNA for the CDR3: TGTGCCAGCAGTTATCGCAGGGCCTACGAGCAGTACTTC. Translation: CASSYRRAYEQYF.

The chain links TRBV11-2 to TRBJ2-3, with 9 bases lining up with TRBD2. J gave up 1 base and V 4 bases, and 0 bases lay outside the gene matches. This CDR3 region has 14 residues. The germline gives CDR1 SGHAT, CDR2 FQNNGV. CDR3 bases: TGTGCCAGCAGCTGGACTAGCGGCACAGATACGCAGTATTTT. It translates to CASSWTSGTDTQYF.

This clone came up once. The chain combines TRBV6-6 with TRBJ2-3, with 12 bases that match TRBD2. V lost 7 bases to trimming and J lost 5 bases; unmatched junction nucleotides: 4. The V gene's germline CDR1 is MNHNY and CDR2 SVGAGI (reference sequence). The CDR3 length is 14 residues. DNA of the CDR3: TGTGCCAGCACCGAACTAGCGGGAGGAGATACGCAGTATTTT. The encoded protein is CASTELAGGDTQYF.

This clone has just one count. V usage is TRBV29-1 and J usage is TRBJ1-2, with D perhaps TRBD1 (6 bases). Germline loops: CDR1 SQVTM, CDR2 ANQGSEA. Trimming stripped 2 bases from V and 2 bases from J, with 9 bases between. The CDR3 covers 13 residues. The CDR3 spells CSVEKTGNYGYTF. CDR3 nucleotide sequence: TGCAGCGTTGAAAAGACAGGCAACTATGGCTACACCTTC.

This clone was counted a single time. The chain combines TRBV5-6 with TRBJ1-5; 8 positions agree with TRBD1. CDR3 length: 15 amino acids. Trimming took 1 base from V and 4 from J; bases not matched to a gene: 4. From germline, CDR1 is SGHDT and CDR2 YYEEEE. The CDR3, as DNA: TGTGCCAGCAGCTTGACCGGACAGGGAAATCAGCCCCAGCATTTT. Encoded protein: CASSLTGQGNQPQHF.

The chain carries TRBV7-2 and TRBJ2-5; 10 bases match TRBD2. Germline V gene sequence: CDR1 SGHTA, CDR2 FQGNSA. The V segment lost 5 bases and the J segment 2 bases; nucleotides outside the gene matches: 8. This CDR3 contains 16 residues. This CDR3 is CASSPHRGLAQETQYF. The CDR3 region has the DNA TGTGCCAGCAGCCCTCACCGGGGACTAGCGCAAGAGACCCAGTACTTC.

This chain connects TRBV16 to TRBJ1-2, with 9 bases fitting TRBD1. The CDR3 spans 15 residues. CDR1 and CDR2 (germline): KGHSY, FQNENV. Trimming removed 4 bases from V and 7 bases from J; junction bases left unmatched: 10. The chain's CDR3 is CASSPLDRGSGGYTF. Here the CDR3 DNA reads TGTGCCAGCAGCCCCCTCGACAGGGGGAGTGGTGGCTACACCTTC.

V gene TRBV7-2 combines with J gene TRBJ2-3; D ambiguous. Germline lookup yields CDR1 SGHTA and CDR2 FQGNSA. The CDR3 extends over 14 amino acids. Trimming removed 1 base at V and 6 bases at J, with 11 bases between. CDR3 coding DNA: TGTGCCAGCAGCTTAGAGCCTTTGGGTGATACGCAGTATTTT. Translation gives CASSLEPLGDTQYF.

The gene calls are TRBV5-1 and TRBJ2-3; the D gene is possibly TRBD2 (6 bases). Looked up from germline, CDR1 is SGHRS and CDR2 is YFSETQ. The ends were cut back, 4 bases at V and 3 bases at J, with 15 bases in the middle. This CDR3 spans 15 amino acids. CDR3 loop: CASSPLAAGTDTQYF. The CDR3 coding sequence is TGCGCCAGCAGCCCCTTAGCGGCCGGAACAGATACGCAGTATTTT.

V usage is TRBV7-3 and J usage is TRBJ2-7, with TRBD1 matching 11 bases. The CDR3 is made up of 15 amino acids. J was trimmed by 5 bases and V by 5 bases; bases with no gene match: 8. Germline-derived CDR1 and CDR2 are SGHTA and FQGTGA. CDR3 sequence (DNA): TGTGCCAGCAGCATCGGAAGGGACAGGGGGGACGAGCAGTACGTC. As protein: CASSIGRDRGDEQYV.

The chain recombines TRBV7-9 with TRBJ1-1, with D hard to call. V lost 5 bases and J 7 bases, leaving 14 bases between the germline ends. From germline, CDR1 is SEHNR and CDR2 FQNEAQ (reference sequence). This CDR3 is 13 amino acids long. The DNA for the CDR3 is TGTGCCAGCAGCCCGTCCGGGCGCGTTGAAGCTTTCTTT. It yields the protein CASSPSGRVEAFF.

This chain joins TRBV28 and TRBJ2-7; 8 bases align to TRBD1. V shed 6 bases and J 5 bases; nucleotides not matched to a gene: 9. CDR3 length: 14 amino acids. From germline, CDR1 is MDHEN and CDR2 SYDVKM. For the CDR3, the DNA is TGTGCCAGCAGCCCACGGGACAGGTTCAACGAGCAGTACTTC. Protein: CASSPRDRFNEQYF.

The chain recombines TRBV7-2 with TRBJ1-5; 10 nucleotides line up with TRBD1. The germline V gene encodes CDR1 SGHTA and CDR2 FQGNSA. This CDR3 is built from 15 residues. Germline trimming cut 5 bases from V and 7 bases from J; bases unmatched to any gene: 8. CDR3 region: CASSTQTGGGQPQHF. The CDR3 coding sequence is TGTGCCAGCAGCACCCAGACAGGGGGCGGCCAGCCCCAGCATTTT.

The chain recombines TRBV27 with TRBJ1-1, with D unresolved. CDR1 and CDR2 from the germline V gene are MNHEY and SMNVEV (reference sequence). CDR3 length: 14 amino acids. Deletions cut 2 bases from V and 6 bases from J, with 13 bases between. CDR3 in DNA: TGTGCCAGCAGTTTAGCCCGACGAGCGGCTGAAGCTTTCTTT. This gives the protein CASSLARRAAEAFF.

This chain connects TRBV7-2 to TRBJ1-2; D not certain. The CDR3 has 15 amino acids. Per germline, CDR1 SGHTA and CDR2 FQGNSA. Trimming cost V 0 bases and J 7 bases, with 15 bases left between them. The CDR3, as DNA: TGTGCCAGCAGCTTAGCGCTAGGAGGGTCGCGTGGCTACACCTTC. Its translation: CASSLALGGSRGYTF.

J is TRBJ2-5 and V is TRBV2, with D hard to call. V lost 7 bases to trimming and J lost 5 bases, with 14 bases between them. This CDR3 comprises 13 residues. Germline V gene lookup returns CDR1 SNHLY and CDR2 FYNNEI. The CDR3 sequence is CASMKRSQETQYF. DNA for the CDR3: TGTGCCAGCATGAAAAGGTCGCAGGAGACCCAGTACTTC.

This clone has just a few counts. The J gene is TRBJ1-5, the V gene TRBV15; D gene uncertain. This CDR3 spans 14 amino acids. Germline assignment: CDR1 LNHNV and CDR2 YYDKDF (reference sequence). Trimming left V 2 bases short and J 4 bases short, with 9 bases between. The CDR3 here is CATSRYGRNQPQHF. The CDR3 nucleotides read TGTGCCACCAGCAGATACGGACGGAATCAGCCCCAGCATTTT.

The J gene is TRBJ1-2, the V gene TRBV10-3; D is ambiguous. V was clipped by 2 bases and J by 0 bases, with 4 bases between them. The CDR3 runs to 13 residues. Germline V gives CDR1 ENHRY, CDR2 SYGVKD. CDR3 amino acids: CAISEETNYGYTF. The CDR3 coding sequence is TGTGCCATCAGTGAGGAGACTAACTATGGCTACACCTTC.

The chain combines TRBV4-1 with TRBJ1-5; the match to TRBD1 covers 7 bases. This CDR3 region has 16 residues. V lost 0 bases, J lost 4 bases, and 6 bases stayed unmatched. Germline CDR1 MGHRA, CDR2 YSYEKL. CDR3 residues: CASSQERGLENQPQHF. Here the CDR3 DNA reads TGCGCCAGCAGCCAAGAGAGGGGGCTTGAGAATCAGCCCCAGCATTTT.

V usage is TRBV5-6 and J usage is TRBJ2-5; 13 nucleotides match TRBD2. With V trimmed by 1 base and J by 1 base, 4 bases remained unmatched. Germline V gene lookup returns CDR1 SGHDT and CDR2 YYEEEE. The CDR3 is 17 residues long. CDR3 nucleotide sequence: TGTGCCAGCAGCTTGAGACTAGCGGGAGGCACCCAAGAGACCCAGTACTTC. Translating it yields CASSLRLAGGTQETQYF.

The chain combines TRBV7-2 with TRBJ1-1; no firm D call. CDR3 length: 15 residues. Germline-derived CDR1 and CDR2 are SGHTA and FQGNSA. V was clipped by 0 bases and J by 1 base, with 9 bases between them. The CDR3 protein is CASSLAERKNTEAFF. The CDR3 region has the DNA TGTGCCAGCAGCTTAGCGGAACGGAAGAACACTGAAGCTTTCTTT.

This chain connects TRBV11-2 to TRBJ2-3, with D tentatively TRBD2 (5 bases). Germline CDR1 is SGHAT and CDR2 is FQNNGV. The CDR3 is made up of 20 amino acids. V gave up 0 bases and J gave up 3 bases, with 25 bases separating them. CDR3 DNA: TGTGCCAGCAGCTTAGATCTTAGTACTAGTTTTTCTCGTCCGACAGATACGCAGTATTTT. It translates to CASSLDLSTSFSRPTDTQYF. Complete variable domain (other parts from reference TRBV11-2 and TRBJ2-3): EAGVAQSPRYKIIEKRQSVAFWCNPISGHATLYWYQQILGQGPKLLIQFQNNGVVDDSQLPKDRFSAERLKGVDSTLKIQPAKLEDSAVYLCASSLDLSTSFSRPTDTQYFGPGTRLTVL.

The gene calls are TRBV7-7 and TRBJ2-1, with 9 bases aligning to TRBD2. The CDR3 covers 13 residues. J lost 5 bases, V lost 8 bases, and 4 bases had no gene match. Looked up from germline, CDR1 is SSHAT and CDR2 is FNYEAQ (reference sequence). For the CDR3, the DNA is TGTGCCAGCGCCCTAGCGGGAAACAATGAGCAGTTCTTC. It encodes CASALAGNNEQFF. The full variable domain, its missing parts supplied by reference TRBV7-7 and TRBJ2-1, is GAGVSQSPRYKVTKRGQDVTLRCDPISSHATLYWYQQALGQGPEFLTYFNYEAQPDKSGLPSDRFSAERPEGSISTLTIQRTEQRDSAMYRCASALAGNNEQFFGPGTRLTVL.

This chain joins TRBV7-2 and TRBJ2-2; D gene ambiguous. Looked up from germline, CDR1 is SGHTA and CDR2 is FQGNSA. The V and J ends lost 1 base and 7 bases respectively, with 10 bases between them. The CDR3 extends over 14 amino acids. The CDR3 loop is CASSLGLSGGELFF. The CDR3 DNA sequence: TGTGCCAGCAGCTTAGGGTTGTCGGGCGGGGAGCTGTTTTTT.

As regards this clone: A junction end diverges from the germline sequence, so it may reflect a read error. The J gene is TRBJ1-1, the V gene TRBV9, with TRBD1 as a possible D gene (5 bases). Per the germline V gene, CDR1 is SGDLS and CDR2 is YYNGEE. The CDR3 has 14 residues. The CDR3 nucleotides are TGTGCCAGCAGCCCCTCGGGGGTGAACGCTGAAGCTTTCTTT. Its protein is CASSPSGVNAEAFF.